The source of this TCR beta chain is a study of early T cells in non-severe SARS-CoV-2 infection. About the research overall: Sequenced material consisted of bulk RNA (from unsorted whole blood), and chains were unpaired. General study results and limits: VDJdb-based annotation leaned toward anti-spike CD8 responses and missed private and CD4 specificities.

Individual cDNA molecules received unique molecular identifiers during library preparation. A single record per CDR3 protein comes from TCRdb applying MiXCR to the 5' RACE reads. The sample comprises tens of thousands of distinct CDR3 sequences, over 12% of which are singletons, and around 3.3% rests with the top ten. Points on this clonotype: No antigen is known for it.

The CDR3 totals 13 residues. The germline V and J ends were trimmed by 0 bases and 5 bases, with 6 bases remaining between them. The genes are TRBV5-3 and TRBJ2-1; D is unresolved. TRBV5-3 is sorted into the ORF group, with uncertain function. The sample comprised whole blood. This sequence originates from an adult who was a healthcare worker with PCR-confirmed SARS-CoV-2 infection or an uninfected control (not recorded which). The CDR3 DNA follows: TGTGCCAGAAGCTTGGATGGCAACAATGAGCAGTTCTTC. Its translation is CARSLDGNNEQFF.